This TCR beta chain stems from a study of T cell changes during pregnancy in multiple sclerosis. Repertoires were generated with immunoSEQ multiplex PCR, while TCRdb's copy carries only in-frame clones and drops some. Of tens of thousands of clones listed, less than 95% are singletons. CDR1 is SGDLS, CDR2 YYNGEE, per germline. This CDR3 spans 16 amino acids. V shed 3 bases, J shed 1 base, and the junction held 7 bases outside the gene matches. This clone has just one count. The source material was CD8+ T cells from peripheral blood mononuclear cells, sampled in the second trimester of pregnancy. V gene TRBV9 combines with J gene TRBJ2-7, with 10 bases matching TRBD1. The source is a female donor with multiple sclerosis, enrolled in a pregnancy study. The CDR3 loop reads CASSGSGTGVSYEQYF. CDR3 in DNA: TGTGCCAGCAGCGGATCCGGGACAGGGGTATCCTACGAGCAGTACTTC.